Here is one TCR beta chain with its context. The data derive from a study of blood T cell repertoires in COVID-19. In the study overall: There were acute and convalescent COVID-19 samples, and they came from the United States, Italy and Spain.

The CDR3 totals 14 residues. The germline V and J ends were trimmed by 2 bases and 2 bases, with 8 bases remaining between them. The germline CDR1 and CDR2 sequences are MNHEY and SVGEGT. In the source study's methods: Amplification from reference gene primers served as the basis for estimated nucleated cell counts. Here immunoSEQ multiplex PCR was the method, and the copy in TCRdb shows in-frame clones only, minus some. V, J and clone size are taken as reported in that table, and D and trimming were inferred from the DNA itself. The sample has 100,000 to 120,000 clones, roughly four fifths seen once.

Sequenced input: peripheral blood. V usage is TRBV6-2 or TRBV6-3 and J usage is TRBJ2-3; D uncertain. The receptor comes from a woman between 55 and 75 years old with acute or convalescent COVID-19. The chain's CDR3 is CASSYEVVTDTQYF. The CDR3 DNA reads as TGTGCCAGCAGTTACGAGGTCGTCACAGATACGCAGTATTTT.